This entry features one TCR beta chain sequence. Its antigen is currently unknown. The CDR3 extends over 14 amino acids. Germline lookup yields CDR1 SGHRS and CDR2 YFSETQ. The V gene lost 1 base and the J gene lost 5 bases, with 11 bases spanning the gap. Making use of molecular barcodes, quantitative 5'-RACE generated TCR beta libraries. TCRdb re-called the 5' RACE reads through MiXCR, storing one row per CDR3 protein. The table lists almost 250,000 distinct CDR3 sequences, over 30% of them singletons. This record belongs to a study of CD8 T cells in ankylosing spondylitis. Study-wide results and limits: The clones that were linked to disease were reported to be significantly enriched in matched synovial fluid samples from ankylosing spondylitis patients. Previously reported in reactive arthritis synovial fluid and blood were some of the motif variants. Among TCR beta sequences, a motif of several highly homologous variants appeared characteristic of ankylosing spondylitis blood.

The chain recombines TRBV5-1 with TRBJ2-3; D is unresolved. The TCR originated in a male donor with ankylosing spondylitis or in good health (not recorded which). Sequencing input: blood, either unsorted or a sorted T cell fraction (not recorded which). The CDR3 DNA reads TGCGCCAGCAGCTTGTCAAGGCAGCAAGATACGCAGTATTTT. The encoded protein is CASSLSRQQDTQYF.